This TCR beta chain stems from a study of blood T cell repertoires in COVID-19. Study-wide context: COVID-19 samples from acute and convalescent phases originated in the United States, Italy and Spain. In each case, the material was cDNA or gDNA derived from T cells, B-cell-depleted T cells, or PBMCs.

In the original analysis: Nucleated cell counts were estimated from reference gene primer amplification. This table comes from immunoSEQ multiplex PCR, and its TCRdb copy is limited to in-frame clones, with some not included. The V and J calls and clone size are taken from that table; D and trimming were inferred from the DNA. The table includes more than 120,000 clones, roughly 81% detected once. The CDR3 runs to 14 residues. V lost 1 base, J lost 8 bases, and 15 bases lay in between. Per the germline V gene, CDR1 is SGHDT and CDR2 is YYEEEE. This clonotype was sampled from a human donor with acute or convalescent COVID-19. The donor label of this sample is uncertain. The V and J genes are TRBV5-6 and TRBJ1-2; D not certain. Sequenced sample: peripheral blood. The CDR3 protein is CASSLSWRSQGYTF. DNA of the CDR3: TGTGCCAGCAGCTTGTCATGGCGGTCTCAGGGCTACACCTTC.